The T cell receptor (beta chain) described here comes from a study of blood T cell repertoires in COVID-19. This CDR3 is built from 14 residues. Germline V gene data show CDR1 as PRHDT and CDR2 as FYEKMQ (reference sequence). J gave up 4 bases and V 3 bases, and 1 base lay outside the gene matches. Authors' processing steps: Estimates of nucleated cell counts were drawn from the amplification of reference gene primers. TCRdb's copy holds only in-frame clones and misses some; the assay was immunoSEQ multiplex PCR. The V and J calls and the clone size are those of that table, but D and trimming were determined from the DNA. The sample has about 480,000 clones; approximately 90% are singletons.

Material for sequencing was PBMCs or T cells enriched from blood (not recorded which). This TCR was recovered from a woman in her forties who had recovered from COVID-19. The chain employs TRBV13 and TRBJ1-5, with 9 bases identical to TRBD1. The CDR3 DNA reads TGTGCCAGCAGCTTCGGGACAGGGAATCAGCCCCAGCATTTT. It yields the protein CASSFGTGNQPQHF.